The 25 T cell receptor beta chains listed next were all sequenced from one sample in a study of T-cell memory formation after mild COVID-19. TCRdb reprocessed the 5' RACE reads via MiXCR and lists one record per CDR3 protein. The sample includes roughly 200,000 distinct CDR3 sequences, 16% of them seen just once. The sequenced material came from PBMCs or a T cell subset sorted from them (not recorded which). These receptors all stem from an adult woman who had mild COVID-19 (a few samples of this study predate the infection). Cell type and time point are not known.

Only a few counts were recorded for this clonotype. The gene calls are TRBV4-3 and TRBJ1-2; no reliable D call. CDR1 LGHNA and CDR2 YSLEER come from the germline V gene. The CDR3 has 13 residues. V lost 0 bases and J lost 6, with 8 bases in between. This CDR3 reads CASSQDLGNGYTF. The CDR3 region has the DNA TGCGCCAGCAGCCAAGATCTAGGAAATGGCTACACCTTC.

The chain couples TRBV20-1 to TRBJ1-5; TRBD1 might be the D (5 bases). Trimming pared 3 bases from V and 2 bases from J, leaving 11 bases between. This CDR3 is built from 14 residues. CDR1 and CDR2 (germline): DFQATT, SNEGSKA (reference sequence). CDR3 protein: CSASQGLGNQPQHF. For the CDR3, the DNA is TGCAGTGCTAGTCAGGGTCTCGGCAATCAGCCCCAGCATTTT.

V and J are TRBV30 and TRBJ2-1; D call uncertain. The ends were cut back, 4 bases at V and 6 bases at J, with 10 bases in the middle. This CDR3 is 12 amino acids long. Germline CDR1 reads GTSNPN; CDR2 reads SVGIG (reference sequence). In nucleotides, the CDR3 is TGTGCCTGGAATAGGCTAGGCAATGAGCAGTTCTTC. Its translation is CAWNRLGNEQFF.

This clonotype appeared a few times. The rearrangement uses TRBV12-3 or TRBV12-4 and TRBJ1-1, with 10 bases fitting TRBD1. The CDR3 sequence is 15 residues long. V trimming: 3 bases; J trimming: 3 bases; junction bases outside the gene matches: 4. The DNA of the CDR3 is TGTGCCAGCAGTTTTTGGACAGGGGGGCACACTGAAGCTTTCTTT. Protein product: CASSFWTGGHTEAFF.

This clonotype has at least ten counts. V usage is TRBV5-1 and J usage is TRBJ2-1; 10 positions agree with TRBD2. Germline lookup yields CDR1 SGHRS and CDR2 YFSETQ. CDR3 length equals 17 residues. The V and J ends lost 0 bases and 4 bases, in that order; junction bases with no gene match: 7. This CDR3 reads CASSLAASGGPYNEQFF. In nucleotides, the CDR3 is TGCGCCAGCAGCTTGGCGGCTAGCGGGGGCCCGTACAATGAGCAGTTCTTC.

The chain couples TRBV12-3 or TRBV12-4 to TRBJ2-5; 7 nucleotides agree with TRBD1. V gave up 6 bases and J gave up 0 bases; unmatched junction bases: 7. The CDR3 extends over 15 amino acids. CDR3 protein: CASSRTGPDQETQYF. As DNA, the CDR3 is TGTGCCAGCAGCCGGACAGGACCTGACCAAGAGACCCAGTACTTC.

This chain joins TRBV7-9 and TRBJ2-5; no firm D call. This CDR3 has 14 residues. Deletions cut 5 bases from V and 4 bases from J, with 14 bases between. Looked up from germline, CDR1 is SEHNR and CDR2 is FQNEAQ (reference sequence). CDR3 loop: CASSLRTTGETQYF. The DNA of the CDR3 is TGTGCCAGCAGCCTACGGACCACCGGAGAGACCCAGTACTTC.

This clonotype was detected a few times. The chain carries TRBV6-2 or TRBV6-3 and TRBJ1-1; D is unresolved. V lost 6 bases and J 1 base, leaving 12 bases between the germline ends. Per germline, CDR1 MNHEY and CDR2 SVGEGT. The CDR3 runs 14 residues. The chain's CDR3 is CASRLPGQNTEAFF. CDR3 in DNA: TGTGCCAGCAGATTACCGGGCCAGAACACTGAAGCTTTCTTT.

This clonotype appeared once. The chain combines TRBV20-1 with TRBJ2-1; TRBD2 might be the D (6 bases). The CDR3 sequence is 12 residues long. V was shortened by 6 bases and J by 13 bases, with 19 bases between the two germline ends. Germline-derived CDR1 and CDR2 are DFQATT and SNEGSKA (reference sequence). In nucleotides, the CDR3 is TGCAGTGCCAAGAGTGGACGGGAGTCACAGTTCTTC. Its translation: CSAKSGRESQFF.

This clonotype appeared a few times. The CDR3 here is CATSPGPQQIQETQYF. CDR3 DNA: TGTGCCACCAGTCCAGGGCCCCAACAGATACAAGAGACCCAGTACTTC. This chain joins TRBV15 and TRBJ2-5; D might be TRBD1 (5 bases). This CDR3 comprises 16 residues. Trimming shortened V by 6 bases and J by 2 bases, and 19 bases separated the two germline ends. Germline V CDR1 and CDR2: LNHNV, YYDKDF (reference sequence).

This clonotype was found a few times. The chain combines TRBV24-1 with TRBJ2-5, with TRBD2 matching 16 bases. This CDR3 has 16 residues. Germline CDR1 and CDR2: KGHDR and SFDVKD. The trim removed 2 bases at V and 9 bases at J, leaving 5 bases unmatched. As DNA, the CDR3 is TGTGCCACCAGTGATTCCGGGACTAGCGGGAGGGGGGCCCAGTACTTC. Its translation is CATSDSGTSGRGAQYF.

This clonotype has a handful of counts. The rearrangement joins TRBV12-3 or TRBV12-4 to TRBJ2-3; possible D gene TRBD1, 5 bases. The CDR3 has 14 residues. V was clipped by 8 bases and J by 2 bases, with 14 bases between them. CDR3 DNA: TGTGCCAGCCTGCTGGAACAGGCCACAGATACGCAGTATTTT. Protein: CASLLEQATDTQYF.

This clonotype was counted between two and nine times. This chain uses TRBV25-1 with TRBJ2-1; 14 bases agree with TRBD2. The V gene's germline CDR1 is MGHDK and CDR2 SYGVNS. V lost 6 bases and J lost 8; bases outside the gene matches: 9. This CDR3 region has 16 residues. In DNA, the CDR3 is TGTGCCAGCAGCCCGGGACTAGCGGGAGAGAGCGATGAGCAGTTCTTC. The encoded protein is CASSPGLAGESDEQFF.

The chain is built from TRBV7-6 and TRBJ2-3; TRBD2 aligns across 8 bases. The CDR3 runs 15 residues. Germline trimming cut 7 bases from V and 0 bases from J; bases unmatched to any gene: 6. The V gene's germline CDR1 is SGHVS and CDR2 FNYEAQ. CDR3 loop: CASTSAGASTDTQYF. Written as DNA, the CDR3 is TGTGCCAGCACCTCAGCGGGGGCCAGCACAGATACGCAGTATTTT.

This chain joins TRBV23-1 and TRBJ2-7, with D perhaps TRBD2 (6 bases). TRBV23-1 is an ORF; its function is uncertain. Trimming took off 10 bases at V and 7 bases at J, with 14 bases between the two ends. The length of the CDR3 is 11 residues. CDR3: CATCSGEEQYF. The CDR3 DNA sequence: TGCGCCACGTGCTCGGGGGAAGAGCAGTACTTC.

This clonotype appeared a few times. The chain carries TRBV5-1 and TRBJ1-1, with a possible D match to TRBD1 (6 bases). V was pared by 2 bases and J by 0 bases, with 14 bases between. Germline CDR1 and CDR2: SGHRS and YFSETQ. The CDR3 covers 16 residues. CDR3 sequence (DNA): TGCGCCAGCAGCTTTCCCCGGACAGATCTGAACACTGAAGCTTTCTTT. It translates to CASSFPRTDLNTEAFF.

This clonotype was detected only a few times. The J gene is TRBJ2-7, the V gene TRBV5-6; 9 bases fit TRBD2. V shed 3 bases and J 1 base; nucleotides not matched to a gene: 8. The CDR3 contains 16 residues. From germline, CDR1 is SGHDT and CDR2 YYEEEE. This chain's CDR3 is CASSSAGLALSYEQYF. CDR3 sequence (DNA): TGTGCCAGCAGCTCCGCGGGACTAGCCCTATCCTACGAGCAGTACTTC.

This clonotype was recorded at least ten times. The J gene is TRBJ2-3, the V gene TRBV29-1, with unresolved D. Germline V gene sequence: CDR1 SQVTM, CDR2 ANQGSEA. V was pared by 1 base and J by 7 bases, with 9 bases between. The CDR3 has 12 residues. The CDR3 sequence is CSVEVRQNTQYF. The CDR3 DNA sequence: TGCAGCGTTGAAGTCAGGCAGAATACGCAGTATTTT.

CDR3 bases: TGCAGCGTTGGAGGTCGTTGGGGCTACACCTTC. Amino acid sequence: CSVGGRWGYTF. This chain uses TRBV29-1 with TRBJ1-2; unclear D gene. This CDR3 has 11 amino acids. Germline V gene sequence: CDR1 SQVTM, CDR2 ANQGSEA. V lost 4 bases and J lost 8, with 11 bases in between.

This rearrangement joins TRBV5-1 to TRBJ2-4; the D gene is possibly TRBD2 (6 bases). Germline loops: CDR1 SGHRS, CDR2 YFSETQ. V lost 10 bases and J 0 bases, leaving 23 bases between the germline ends. This CDR3 is 17 amino acids long. The CDR3 region is CAGQLATSKEAKNIQYF. CDR3 DNA: TGCGCCGGACAACTAGCAACCTCCAAGGAAGCCAAAAACATTCAGTACTTC.

This clonotype was counted a few times. J is TRBJ2-7 and V is TRBV20-1, with 10 bases aligning to TRBD1. In germline, CDR1 is DFQATT, CDR2 SNEGSKA (reference sequence). This CDR3 has 16 amino acids. V shed 0 bases and J 3 bases; nucleotides not matched to a gene: 8. Here the CDR3 DNA reads TGCAGTGCTAGAGAGGGGACAGGGGACCCGCGCTACGAGCAGTACTTC. It encodes CSAREGTGDPRYEQYF.

In its sample, this clonotype was seen a few times. The genes are TRBV6-6 and TRBJ2-5; D ambiguous. V was pared by 3 bases and J by 1 base, with 9 bases between. There are 14 residues in the CDR3. Germline V gene lookup returns CDR1 MNHNY and CDR2 SVGAGI (reference sequence). The CDR3 spells CASSYNGPQETQYF. The CDR3, as DNA: TGTGCCAGCAGTTATAACGGCCCCCAAGAGACCCAGTACTTC.

The V gene is TRBV3-1, the J gene TRBJ2-3, with a weak D call TRBD2 (6 bases). The CDR3 extends over 16 amino acids. CDR1 is LGHDT and CDR2 is YNNKEL in the germline V gene (reference sequence). V shed 0 bases and J shed 0 bases, with 10 bases lying between them. The CDR3 region is CASSQDSGPSTDTQYF. As DNA, the CDR3 is TGTGCCAGCAGCCAAGACAGCGGGCCGAGCACAGATACGCAGTATTTT.

This clonotype came up a few times. V usage is TRBV7-2 and J usage is TRBJ1-6, with a tentative D call TRBD1 (5 bases). This CDR3 is 15 amino acids long. Germline assignment: CDR1 SGHTA and CDR2 FQGNSA. Trimming removed 2 bases at V and 10 bases at J, with 15 bases between. The CDR3 coding sequence is TGTGCCAGCAGCTTACGGGCCCCGGGGGAATCACCCCTCCACTTT. Its protein is CASSLRAPGESPLHF.

This clonotype was found many times. The chain carries TRBV20-1 and TRBJ2-3; possible D gene TRBD1, 5 bases. Germline lookup yields CDR1 DFQATT and CDR2 SNEGSKA (reference sequence). The CDR3 sequence is 14 residues long. The CDR3 bases are TGCAGAGTCTATTCAGGGTCTAGCACAGATACGCAGTATTTT. The encoded protein is CRVYSGSSTDTQYF.